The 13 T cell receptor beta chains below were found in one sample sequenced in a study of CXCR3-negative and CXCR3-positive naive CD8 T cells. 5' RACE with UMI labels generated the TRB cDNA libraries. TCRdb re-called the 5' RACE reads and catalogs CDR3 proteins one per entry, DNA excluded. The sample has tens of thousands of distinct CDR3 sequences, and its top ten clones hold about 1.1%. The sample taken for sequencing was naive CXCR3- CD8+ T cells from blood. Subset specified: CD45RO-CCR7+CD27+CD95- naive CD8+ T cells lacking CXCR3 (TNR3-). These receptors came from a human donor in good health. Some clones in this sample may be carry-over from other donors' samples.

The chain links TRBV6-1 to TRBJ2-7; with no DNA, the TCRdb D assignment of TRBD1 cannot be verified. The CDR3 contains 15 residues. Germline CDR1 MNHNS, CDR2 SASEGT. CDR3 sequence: CASSDDRGFSYEQYF.

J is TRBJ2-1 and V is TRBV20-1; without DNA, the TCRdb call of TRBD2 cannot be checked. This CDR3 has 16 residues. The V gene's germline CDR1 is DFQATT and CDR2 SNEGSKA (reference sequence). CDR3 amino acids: CSARGIAGGYYNEQFF.

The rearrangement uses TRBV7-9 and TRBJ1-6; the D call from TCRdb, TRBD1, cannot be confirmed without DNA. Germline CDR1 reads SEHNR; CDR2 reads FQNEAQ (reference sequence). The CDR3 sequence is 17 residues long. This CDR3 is CASSPYYREGGGSPLHF.

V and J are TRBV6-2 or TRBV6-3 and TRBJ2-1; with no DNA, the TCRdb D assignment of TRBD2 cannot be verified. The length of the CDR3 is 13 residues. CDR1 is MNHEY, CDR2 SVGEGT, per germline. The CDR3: CASSYLILRGALF.

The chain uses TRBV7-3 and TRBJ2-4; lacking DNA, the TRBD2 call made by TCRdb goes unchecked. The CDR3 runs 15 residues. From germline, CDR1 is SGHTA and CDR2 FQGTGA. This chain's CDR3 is CASSLKGLGKNIQYF.

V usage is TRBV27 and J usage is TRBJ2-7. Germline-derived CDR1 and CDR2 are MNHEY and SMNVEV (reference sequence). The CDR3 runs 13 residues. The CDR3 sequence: CASSLFPRNEQYF.

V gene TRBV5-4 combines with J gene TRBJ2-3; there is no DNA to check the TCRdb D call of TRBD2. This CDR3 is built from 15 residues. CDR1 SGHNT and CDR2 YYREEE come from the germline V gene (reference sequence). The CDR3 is CASSAGLALLDTQYF.

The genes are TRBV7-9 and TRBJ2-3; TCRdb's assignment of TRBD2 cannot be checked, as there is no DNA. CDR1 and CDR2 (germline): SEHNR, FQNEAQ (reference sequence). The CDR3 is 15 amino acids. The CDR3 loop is CASSSIRSPTDTQYF.

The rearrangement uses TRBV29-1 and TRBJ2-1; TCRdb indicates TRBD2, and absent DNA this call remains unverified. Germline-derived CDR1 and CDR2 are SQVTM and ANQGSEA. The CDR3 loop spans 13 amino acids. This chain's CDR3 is CSVLTGDYNEQFF.

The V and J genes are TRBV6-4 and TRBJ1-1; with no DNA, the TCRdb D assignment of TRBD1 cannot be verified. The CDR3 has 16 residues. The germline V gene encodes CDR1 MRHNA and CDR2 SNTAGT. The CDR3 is CASSDSDRQGHTEAFF.

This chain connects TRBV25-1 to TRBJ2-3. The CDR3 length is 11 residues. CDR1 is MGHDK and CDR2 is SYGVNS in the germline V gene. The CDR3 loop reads CASNLPDTQYF.

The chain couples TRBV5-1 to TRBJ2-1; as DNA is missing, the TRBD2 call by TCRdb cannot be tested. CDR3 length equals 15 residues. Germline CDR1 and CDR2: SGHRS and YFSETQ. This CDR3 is CASSSTGPSYNEQFF.

CDR3 protein: CSVVGRVEWETQYF. The chain carries TRBV29-1 and TRBJ2-5; checking the TCRdb D call of TRBD1 is not possible without DNA. The CDR3 sequence is 14 residues long. Germline loops: CDR1 SQVTM, CDR2 ANQGSEA.